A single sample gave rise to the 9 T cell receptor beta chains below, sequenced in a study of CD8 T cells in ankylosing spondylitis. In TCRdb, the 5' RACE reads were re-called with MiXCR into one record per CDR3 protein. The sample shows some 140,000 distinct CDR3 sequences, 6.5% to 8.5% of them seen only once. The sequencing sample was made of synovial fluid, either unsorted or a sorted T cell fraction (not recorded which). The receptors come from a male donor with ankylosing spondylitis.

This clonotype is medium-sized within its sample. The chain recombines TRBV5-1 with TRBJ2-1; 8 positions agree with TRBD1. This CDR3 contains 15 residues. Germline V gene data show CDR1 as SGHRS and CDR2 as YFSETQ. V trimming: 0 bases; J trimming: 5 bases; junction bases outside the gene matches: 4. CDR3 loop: CASSLGQGTHNEQFF. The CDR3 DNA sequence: TGCGCCAGCAGCTTGGGACAGGGGACTCACAATGAGCAGTTCTTC. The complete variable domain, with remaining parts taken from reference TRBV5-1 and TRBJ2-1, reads KAGVTQTPRYLIKTRGQQVTLSCSPISGHRSVSWYQQTPGQGLQFLFEYFSETQRNKGNFPGRFSGRQFSNSRSEMNVSTLELGDSALYLCASSLGQGTHNEQFFGPGTRLTVL.

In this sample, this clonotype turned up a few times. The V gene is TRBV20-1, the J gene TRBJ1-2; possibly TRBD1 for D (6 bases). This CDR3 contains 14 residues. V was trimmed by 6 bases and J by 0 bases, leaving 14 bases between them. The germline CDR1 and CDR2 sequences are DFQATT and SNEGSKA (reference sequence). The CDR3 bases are TGCAGTGCAGGGCAACAGGGATCTAACTATGGCTACACCTTC. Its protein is CSAGQQGSNYGYTF.

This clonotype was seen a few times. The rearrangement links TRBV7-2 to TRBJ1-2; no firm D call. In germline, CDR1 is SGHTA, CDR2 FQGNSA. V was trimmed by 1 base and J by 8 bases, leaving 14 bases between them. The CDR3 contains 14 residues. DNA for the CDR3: TGTGCCAGCAGCTTAGGTTCGGGATTAGGGGGCTACACCTTC. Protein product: CASSLGSGLGGYTF.

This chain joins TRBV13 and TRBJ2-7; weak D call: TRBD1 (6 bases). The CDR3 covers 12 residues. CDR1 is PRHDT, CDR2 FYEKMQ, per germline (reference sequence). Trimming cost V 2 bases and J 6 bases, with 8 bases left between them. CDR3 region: CASSLSGVEQYF. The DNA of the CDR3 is TGTGCCAGCAGCTTATCAGGGGTCGAGCAGTACTTC.

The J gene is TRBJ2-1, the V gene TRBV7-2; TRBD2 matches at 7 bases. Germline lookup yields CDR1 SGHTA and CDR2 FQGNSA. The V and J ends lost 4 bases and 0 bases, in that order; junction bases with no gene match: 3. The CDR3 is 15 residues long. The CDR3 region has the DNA TGTGCCAGCAGCTCTACTAGCGCCTCCTACAATGAGCAGTTCTTC. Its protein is CASSSTSASYNEQFF.

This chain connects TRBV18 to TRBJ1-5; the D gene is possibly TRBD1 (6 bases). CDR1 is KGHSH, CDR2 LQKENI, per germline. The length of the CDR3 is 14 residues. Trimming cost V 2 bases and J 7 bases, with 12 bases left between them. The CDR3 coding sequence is TGTGCCAGCTCACCAGCGGGGCAGGGGCAGCCCCAGCATTTT. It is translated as CASSPAGQGQPQHF.

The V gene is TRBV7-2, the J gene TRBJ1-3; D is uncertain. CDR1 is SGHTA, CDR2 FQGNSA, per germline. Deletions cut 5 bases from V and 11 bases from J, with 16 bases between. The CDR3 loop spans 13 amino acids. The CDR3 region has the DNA TGTGCCAGCAGCCATGGACGGAGAGTAGCCATATATTTT. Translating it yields CASSHGRRVAIYF.

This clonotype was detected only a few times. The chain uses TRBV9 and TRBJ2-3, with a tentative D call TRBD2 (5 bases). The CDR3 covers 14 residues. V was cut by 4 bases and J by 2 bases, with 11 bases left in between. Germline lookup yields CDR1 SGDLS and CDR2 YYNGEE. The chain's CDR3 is CASSNRDTTDTQYF. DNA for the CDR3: TGTGCCAGCAGCAACCGGGATACCACAGATACGCAGTATTTT.

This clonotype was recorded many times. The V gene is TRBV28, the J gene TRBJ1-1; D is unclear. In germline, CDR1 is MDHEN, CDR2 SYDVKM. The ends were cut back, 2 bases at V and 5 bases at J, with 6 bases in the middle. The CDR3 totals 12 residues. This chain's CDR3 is CASSLGETEAFF. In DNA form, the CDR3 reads TGTGCCAGCAGTTTAGGTGAGACTGAAGCTTTCTTT.